This T cell receptor (beta chain) was retrieved from a study of T cell repertoires in cytomegalovirus infection. The wider study: The study used recently identified HLA-C-restricted and well-studied HLA-B-restricted CMV epitopes.

V lost 4 bases, J lost 4 bases, and 14 bases lay in between. CDR3 length equals 15 residues. Germline CDR1 and CDR2: SEHNR and FQNEAQ (reference sequence). Study-level results: The ex vivo response was dominated by HLA-C-restricted CMV-specific TCR beta clonotypes.

TCRdb recomputed calls from the reads with MiXCR, one row per CDR3 protein. The sample yields roughly 860,000 distinct CDR3 sequences, approximately 32% seen once. In the case of this clonotype: As yet, its antigen is unknown.

The sequence came from a human donor in good health (CMV status not recorded). Some clones in this sample may be carry-over from other donors' samples. This rearrangement joins TRBV7-9 to TRBJ1-5; tentative D call: TRBD1 (6 bases). The specimen comprised cultured CD8+ T cells from PBMCs, sampled from culture after CMV antigen stimulation. As DNA, the CDR3 is TGTGCCAGCAGCTCGCCCAGGGGTGAAAATCAGCCCCAGCATTTT. The encoded protein is CASSSPRGENQPQHF.